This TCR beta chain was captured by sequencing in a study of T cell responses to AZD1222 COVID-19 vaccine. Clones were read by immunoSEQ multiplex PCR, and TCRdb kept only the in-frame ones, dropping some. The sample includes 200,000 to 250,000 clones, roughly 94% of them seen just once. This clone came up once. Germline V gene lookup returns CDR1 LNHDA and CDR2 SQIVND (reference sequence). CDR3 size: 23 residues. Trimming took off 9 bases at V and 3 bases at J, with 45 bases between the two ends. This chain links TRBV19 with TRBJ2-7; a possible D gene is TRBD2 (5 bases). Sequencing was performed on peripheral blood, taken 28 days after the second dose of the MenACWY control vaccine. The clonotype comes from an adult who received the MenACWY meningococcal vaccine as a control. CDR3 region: CARKPIHDSHLGGRVPEDYEQYF. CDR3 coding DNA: TGTGCCAGAAAACCCATTCACGACTCTCACCTTGGAGGACGGGTCCCCGAGGACTACGAGCAGTACTTC.